The entry below gives a single TCR beta chain sequence along with its context. This record comes from a study of early T cells in non-severe SARS-CoV-2 infection. Germline CDR1 SNHLY, CDR2 FYNNEI. Trimming shortened V by 2 bases and J by 9 bases, and 20 bases separated the two germline ends. This CDR3 spans 16 amino acids. Each CDR3 protein is one row after TCRdb ran MiXCR on the 5' RACE reads. The profile covers tens of thousands of distinct CDR3 sequences, with 10% appearing a single time and about 8.2% taken by the ten largest. The rearrangement joins TRBV2 to TRBJ2-1, with D uncertain. The sample was whole blood, taken at baseline. This sequence was found in an adult who was a healthcare worker with PCR-confirmed SARS-CoV-2 infection or an uninfected control (not recorded which). This CDR3 is CASSESLVDARSEQFF. CDR3 DNA: TGTGCCAGCAGTGAAAGTCTGGTGGACGCCCGGAGTGAGCAGTTCTTC.